This T cell receptor beta chain was recorded in a study of human T cells and chemical hapten exposure. This clonotype was picked up a small number of times. Germline V gene data show CDR1 as DFQATT and CDR2 as SNEGSKA (reference sequence). This CDR3 contains 16 residues. The germline V and J ends were trimmed by 3 bases and 3 bases, with 20 bases remaining between them. TCRdb reanalysed the RACE reads using MiXCR and keeps one entry per CDR3 protein. The sample records fewer than 150,000 distinct CDR3 sequences, about an eighth being singletons. The time point denotes: patch test 2, 6 weeks after DPC sensitization. Described treatment: therapeutic diphenylcyclopropenone sensitization with weekly scalp DPC. Prior to application of each patch test, blood was drawn. Unseparated into fractions, whole blood served as the source from which total RNA was extracted.

This rearrangement joins TRBV20-1 to TRBJ2-5, with unresolved D. The input for sequencing was whole blood, taken in connection with sensitization to the hapten diphenylcyclopropenone (DPC). This sequence originates from a woman aged 45 to 65 with alopecia areata. Some clones in this sample may be carry-over from other donors' samples. CDR3 residues: CSASPYRNLPKETQYF. In DNA form, the CDR3 reads TGCAGTGCTAGCCCCTACAGAAATCTACCTAAAGAGACCCAGTACTTC.